The source of this T cell receptor beta chain is a study of cytomegalovirus exposure and HLA in healthy donors. Findings of the study overall: The presence/absence work took it that sequencing depth was about the same across donors. One cluster of highly shared sequence variants probably arose as a sequencing artifact. The investigators catalogued under 200 TCR beta chains as cytomegalovirus-associated.

A word on this clone: Its target is unknown.

V lost 1 base to trimming and J lost 0 bases, with 19 bases between them. CDR3 length: 18 residues. Germline assignment: CDR1 SGHDN and CDR2 FVKESK. The PCR contained 60 Vbeta and 13 Jbeta primers. Produced via immunoSEQ multiplex PCR; TCRdb's table is partial and in-frame only. The table lists under 300,000 clones, 70% to 90% of them singletons. This TCR was recovered from a man in his forties in good health and CMV-seropositive. Sequenced input: PBMCs. The chain recombines TRBV14 with TRBJ2-7; perhaps TRBD2 as D (6 bases). The CDR3 DNA follows: TGTGCCAGCAGCCAAGTTGGCGGGGCCGCCTTGAGCTCCTACGAGCAGTACTTC. It yields the protein CASSQVGGAALSSYEQYF.